These 25 T cell receptor beta chains were sequenced from one sample in a study of tumor-infiltrating lymphocytes in primary liver carcinoma. Researchers generated TCR beta cDNA from approximately 520 ng of total RNA, relying on a constant-region primer. Generation of the TCR beta libraries relied on three nested multiplex PCR rounds using slightly modified ARM-PCR. Both of the initial two PCR rounds ran for around 9 cycles and employed TRBV1-TRBV30 forward primers alongside a C-beta reverse primer. TCRdb used MiXCR to reprocess the multiplex PCR reads, holding one entry per CDR3 protein. The sample has about 120,000 distinct CDR3 sequences; 55% to 65% are singletons. Bulk tissue was left unsorted, and RNA and DNA were co-extracted from about 20-30 mg of it. Sample: liver tumor tissue from sampling region 1. Regarding subset: tumor region T1, superior pole. These receptors were collected from a woman in her sixties or seventies with primary liver carcinoma and hepatitis B virus infection.

A note on this clonotype: Possible read error: a much larger clone is one base away. The J gene is TRBJ2-7, the V gene TRBV11-2; the D gene is possibly TRBD1 (6 bases). Germline V gene sequence: CDR1 SGHAT, CDR2 FQNNGV. This CDR3 has 14 amino acids. The CDR3 protein is CANSLGTGTNEQYF. The CDR3, as DNA: TGTGCCAACAGCTTAGGTACAGGGACGAACGAGCAGTACTTC. The full variable domain, rest sourced from reference TRBV11-2 and TRBJ2-7, is EAGVAQSPRYKIIEKRQSVAFWCNPISGHATLYWYQQILGQGPKLLIQFQNNGVVDDSQLPKDRFSAERLKGVDSTLKIQPAKLEDSAVYLCANSLGTGTNEQYFGPGTRLTVT.

Concerning this clonotype itself: A much larger clone is a single base away; this may be a read error. The V gene is TRBV12-5, the J gene TRBJ2-1, with TRBD2 matching 14 bases. In germline, CDR1 is LGHNT, CDR2 FRNRAP. This CDR3 is built from 17 residues. CDR3 sequence reads: CASDLETSGRARNEQFF. CDR3 bases: TGTGCTAGTGATTTGGAGACTAGCGGGAGGGCGCGTAATGAGCAGTTCTTC. The full variable domain, with the rest looked up from reference TRBV12-5 and TRBJ2-1, is DARVTQTPRHKVTEMGQEVTMRCQPILGHNTVFWYRQTMMQGLELLAYFRNRAPLDDSGMPKDRFSAEMPDATLATLKIQPSEPRDSAVYFCASDLETSGRARNEQFFGPGTRLTVL.

This clonotype has ten or more counts. This chain joins TRBV28 and TRBJ2-3; TRBD1 agrees at 7 bases. The CDR3 has 16 amino acids. Losses at the gene ends were 3 bases for V and 2 bases for J; bases not matched to a gene: 8. Germline loops: CDR1 MDHEN, CDR2 SYDVKM. CDR3 region: CASSLARTGSTDTQYF. CDR3 DNA: TGTGCCAGCAGTTTGGCCAGGACAGGTTCCACAGATACGCAGTATTTT.

In the case of this clonotype: Being one base from a much bigger clone, this may be a read error. V and J are TRBV24-1 and TRBJ2-2, with D uncertain. Per the germline V gene, CDR1 is KGHDR and CDR2 is SFDVKD. The CDR3 loop spans 17 amino acids. V was clipped by 6 bases and J by 5 bases, with 21 bases between them. CDR3 in amino acids: CATSSPKTPTETGELFF. CDR3 nucleotide sequence: TGTGCCACCAGTTCTCCTAAGACCCCTACAGAGACCGGGGAGCTGTTTTTT.

Worth noting for this clonotype: A junction boundary mismatches the germline segment, possibly from a read error. The chain carries TRBV6-2 or TRBV6-3 and TRBJ2-1; 10 nucleotides align to TRBD1. Germline lookup yields CDR1 MNHEY and CDR2 SVGEGT. CDR3 size: 17 residues. Here the CDR3 DNA reads TGCGTCAGCAGTCCCTACCCGGGACAGGGGTCCCACAATGAGCAGTTCTTC. Residues: CVSSPYPGQGSHNEQFF.

On this clonotype itself: Being one base from a much bigger clone, this may be a read error. The chain has TRBV6-2 or TRBV6-3 and TRBJ2-3; perhaps D is TRBD1 or TRBD2 (6 bases each). The germline gives CDR1 MNHEY, CDR2 SVGEGT. The CDR3 runs to 14 residues. The CDR3 nucleotides read TGTGTCAGCAGTCCCAGACTAGGGGGAGATACGCAGTATTTT. It translates to CVSSPRLGGDTQYF.

There are many counts of this clonotype. The chain is built from TRBV6-5 and TRBJ2-1; 8 bases line up with TRBD1. The V and J ends lost 8 bases and 1 base, in that order; junction bases with no gene match: 4. This CDR3 spans 14 amino acids. Germline CDR1 is MNHEY and CDR2 is SVGAGI. CDR3 DNA sequence: TGTGCCAGCTTCCGGGACAGGTCCTACAATGAGCAGTTCTTC. Residues: CASFRDRSYNEQFF.

Concerning this clonotype: One end of the junction does not line up with germline, which may come from a read error. V and J are TRBV5-5 and TRBJ1-5; D is unclear. CDR1 and CDR2 (germline): SGHKS, YYEKEE (reference sequence). The CDR3 consists of 15 residues. CDR3 nucleotide sequence: TGTACCAGCAGCCCGTTGGACGCGACCAATCAGCCCCAGCATTTT. Translating gives CTSSPLDATNQPQHF.

This clonotype appeared many times. The chain carries TRBV12-3 or TRBV12-4 and TRBJ1-1, with a tentative D call TRBD1 (6 bases). There are 14 residues in the CDR3. V lost 6 bases, J lost 1 base, and 12 bases lay in between. The CDR3 loop is CASSPRTENTEAFF. The CDR3 nucleotides are TGTGCCAGCAGCCCCCGGACAGAGAACACTGAAGCTTTCTTT.

This clonotype occurred many times. This sequence joins TRBV29-1 and TRBJ1-5; the D is unclear. The CDR3 extends over 14 amino acids. The germline V gene encodes CDR1 SQVTM and CDR2 ANQGSEA. Trimming cost V 4 bases and J 5 bases, with 15 bases left between them. CDR3 DNA sequence: TGCAGCGTTGGAGAGGGCTCCCTCGATCAGCCCCAGCATTTT. Translating gives CSVGEGSLDQPQHF.

To note about this clonotype: A much larger clone differs from this one at a single base, so this may be a read error. The chain has TRBV28 and TRBJ2-3; D is perhaps TRBD2 (7 bases). From germline, CDR1 is MDHEN and CDR2 SYDVKM. The CDR3 has 18 amino acids. In DNA form, the CDR3 reads TGTGCCAGCAGTTTATCGGTCGGGGGGCGGCAGCATCAAGATACGCGGTATTTT. Encoded protein: CASSLSVGGRQHQDTRYF.

In regard to this clonotype: This may come from a read error, since a much larger clone is one base off. This chain connects TRBV10-3 to TRBJ1-2, with D tentatively TRBD1 (5 bases). Germline V gene sequence: CDR1 ENHRY, CDR2 SYGVKD. The CDR3 extends over 13 amino acids. The V end was cut by 7 bases, the J end by 6 bases, with 15 bases between. The CDR3 bases are TGTGCCATCACTTCGGGCAGGGATAATGGCTACACCTTC. Protein: CAITSGRDNGYTF.

Worth noting for this clonotype: One end of the junction does not line up with germline, which may come from a read error. The J gene is TRBJ2-3, the V gene TRBV12-3 or TRBV12-4; the D is unclear. There are 14 residues in the CDR3. The CDR3 is CASSFLSLSGTQYF. The CDR3 nucleotides read TGTGCCAGTAGTTTTTTGTCCTTATCAGGTACGCAGTATTTT.

The rearrangement uses TRBV6-6 and TRBJ2-7, with a weak D call TRBD2 (7 bases). Germline-derived CDR1 and CDR2 are MNHNY and SVGAGI (reference sequence). This CDR3 has 12 residues. V lost 8 bases, J lost 12 bases, and 20 bases lay in between. The CDR3 region is CASLGGPGAGYF. In nucleotides, the CDR3 is TGTGCCAGCCTCGGGGGGCCGGGGGCTGGGTACTTC.

Regarding this clonotype: A much more abundant neighbour one base away suggests this may be a read error. This CDR3 is CANSPGWNEQFF. The CDR3, as DNA: TGCGCCAACAGCCCAGGGTGGAATGAGCAGTTCTTC. The V and J genes are TRBV4-1 and TRBJ2-1; possibly TRBD1 for D (5 bases). From germline, CDR1 is MGHRA and CDR2 YSYEKL. This CDR3 has 12 amino acids.

This chain links TRBV6-6 with TRBJ2-7; tentatively, D is TRBD1 (7 bases). The V and J ends lost 4 bases and 6 bases respectively, with 19 bases between them. The CDR3 length is 15 residues. CDR1 and CDR2 (germline): MNHNY, SVGAGI (reference sequence). CDR3 nucleotide sequence: TGTGCCAGCAGTTCAAATCCGGCAGGGGGGTTCGAGCAGTACTTC. This encodes CASSSNPAGGFEQYF.

To note about this clonotype: This clone may be a read error of a much larger clone one base away. The V and J genes are TRBV10-3 and TRBJ1-1; D is ambiguous. The germline V gene encodes CDR1 ENHRY and CDR2 SYGVKD. The CDR3 spans 13 residues. V lost 10 bases to trimming and J lost 1 base, with 13 bases between them. Here the CDR3 reads CATMRTGNTEAFF. CDR3 coding DNA: TGTGCCACCATGAGGACCGGGAACACTGAAGCTTTCTTT.

On this clonotype itself: A read error may explain this, as a much larger clone is one base away. The chain joins TRBV29-1 to TRBJ1-1; tentative D call: TRBD1 (5 bases). The CDR3 runs to 11 residues. CDR1 is SQVTM, CDR2 ANQGSEA, per germline. CDR3 nucleotide sequence: TGCAGCGCCCGGGGCACAAGAGAAGCTTCCTTT. It specifies CSARGTREASF.

This clonotype was counted at least ten times. The rearrangement links TRBV12-3 or TRBV12-4 to TRBJ1-6; D is unresolved. Trimming removed 5 bases at V and 1 base at J, with 9 bases between. CDR3 length: 15 amino acids. The CDR3 region is CASSPEGSYNSPLHF. The CDR3 nucleotides read TGTGCCAGCAGTCCCGAGGGTTCCTATAATTCACCCCTCCACTTT.

This clonotype appeared many times. J is TRBJ2-5 and V is TRBV29-1, with D possibly matching TRBD2 (6 bases). Germline V gene sequence: CDR1 SQVTM, CDR2 ANQGSEA. The CDR3 is made up of 12 amino acids. V was trimmed by 8 bases and J by 4 bases, leaving 14 bases between them. The CDR3 is CSWGQGGETQYF. As DNA, the CDR3 is TGCAGCTGGGGTCAGGGAGGAGAGACCCAGTACTTC.

Only one count was recorded for this clonotype. The junction departs from germline at one end; a sequencing error may be responsible. V is TRBV6-5 and J is TRBJ1-2, with unresolved D. Germline CDR1 reads MNHEY; CDR2 reads SVGAGI. The CDR3 totals 12 residues. CDR3 in DNA: TGTGCCAGCAGTCACTCGAGCTATGGCTACACCTTC. Encoded protein: CASSHSSYGYTF.

This clonotype was recorded once. The V and J genes are TRBV11-2 and TRBJ2-5; a possible D gene is TRBD1 (6 bases). The CDR3 contains 14 residues. CDR1 and CDR2 from the germline V gene are SGHAT and FQNNGV. The CDR3 nucleotides read TGTGTCAGAAGCCCCACAGGGAAAAAAGAGACCCAGTACTTC. This codes for CVRSPTGKKETQYF.

The gene calls are TRBV19 and TRBJ2-2, with no clear D. This CDR3 contains 15 residues. Germline V gene sequence: CDR1 LNHDA, CDR2 SQIVND (reference sequence). V shed 7 bases and J shed 2 bases, with 14 bases lying between them. CDR3 amino acids: CASNTEYQNTGELFF. For the CDR3, the DNA is TGTGCCAGTAATACGGAGTACCAAAACACCGGGGAGCTGTTTTTT.

With respect to this clonotype: The junction departs from the called germline gene at one end, perhaps through a read error. The J gene is TRBJ2-7, the V gene TRBV11-2; 7 bases agree with TRBD2. The germline V gene has CDR1 SGHAT and CDR2 FQNNGV. CDR3 length: 15 amino acids. This chain's CDR3 is CASSLDSGLVTEQYF. In DNA form, the CDR3 reads TGCGCCAGCAGCTTAGATAGTGGACTAGTTACCGAGCAGTACTTC.

This clonotype was detected ten times or more. The junction shows a germline mismatch at one end, possibly a read error. The chain carries TRBV5-4 and TRBJ1-6; D is possibly TRBD1 (6 bases). The germline CDR1 and CDR2 sequences are SGHNT and YYREEE (reference sequence). The CDR3 is 15 residues long. The CDR3 DNA sequence: TGTGCCAGCAGTTTGGGGAACAGGGTGGCGTCACCCCTCCACTTT. This gives the protein CASSLGNRVASPLHF.